These T cell receptor beta chains were read from a single sample in a study of CD8+ T cells in alopecia areata. This table comes from immunoSEQ multiplex PCR, and its TCRdb copy is limited to in-frame clones, with some not included. The data show fewer than 350,000 clones, roughly 64% seen once. Source: CD4+ T cells sorted from blood, taken at week 24, from a patient treated with tofacitinib. The receptors stem from a human donor with alopecia areata. CDR3s include the opening cysteine and the closing phenylalanine or tryptophan. Fields, in order: J gene, V gene, clone size, D gene, CDR3 DNA, CDR3 protein. A D gene is named only where the DNA matches it firmly. Rows may omit the clone size; those that give it use once, few, many or a size class.

TRBJ2-2 | TRBV6-5 | . | . | TGTGCCAGCAGTCCCCGTGGGACCGGGGAGCTGTTTTTT | CASSPRGTGELFF
TRBJ2-2 | TRBV6-5 | . | . | TGTGCCAGCAGCCCAACATTGCCCGGGGAGCTGTTTTTT | CASSPTLPGELFF
TRBJ2-2 | TRBV18 | once | . | TGTGCCAGCTCACTCTTACAGGGCCCGGGTCCCACCGGGGAGCTGTTTTTT | CASSLLQGPGPTGELFF
TRBJ2-7 | TRBV7-2 | . | TRBD2 | TGTGCCAGCAGCGTCGGGACTAACTACGAGCAGTACTTC | CASSVGTNYEQYF
TRBJ2-3 | TRBV10-3 | few | . | TGTGCCATCAACGGGGATACAGATACGCAGTATTTT | CAINGDTDTQYF
TRBJ2-3 | TRBV4-1 | . | . | TGCGCCAGCAGCCAAGAGGGGTTCATGGCAGATACGCAGTATTTT | CASSQEGFMADTQYF
TRBJ2-7 | TRBV5-1 | . | TRBD1 | TGCGCCAGCAGCACGACAGGGCAAGGGCAGTACTTC | CASSTTGQGQYF
TRBJ2-7 | TRBV30 | . | . | TGTGCCTGGGTACCGGGACTCTCATACTACGAGCAGTACTTC | CAWVPGLSYYEQYF
TRBJ1-2 | TRBV4-1 | . | . | TGCGCCAGCAGCCAACCGGTACAGGGAGGCGGCTACACCTTC | CASSQPVQGGGYTF
TRBJ1-3 | TRBV6-6 | few | . | TGTGCCAGCAGTTACCTGTTGGGGAGTAGCAGAAACACCATATATTTT | CASSYLLGSSRNTIYF